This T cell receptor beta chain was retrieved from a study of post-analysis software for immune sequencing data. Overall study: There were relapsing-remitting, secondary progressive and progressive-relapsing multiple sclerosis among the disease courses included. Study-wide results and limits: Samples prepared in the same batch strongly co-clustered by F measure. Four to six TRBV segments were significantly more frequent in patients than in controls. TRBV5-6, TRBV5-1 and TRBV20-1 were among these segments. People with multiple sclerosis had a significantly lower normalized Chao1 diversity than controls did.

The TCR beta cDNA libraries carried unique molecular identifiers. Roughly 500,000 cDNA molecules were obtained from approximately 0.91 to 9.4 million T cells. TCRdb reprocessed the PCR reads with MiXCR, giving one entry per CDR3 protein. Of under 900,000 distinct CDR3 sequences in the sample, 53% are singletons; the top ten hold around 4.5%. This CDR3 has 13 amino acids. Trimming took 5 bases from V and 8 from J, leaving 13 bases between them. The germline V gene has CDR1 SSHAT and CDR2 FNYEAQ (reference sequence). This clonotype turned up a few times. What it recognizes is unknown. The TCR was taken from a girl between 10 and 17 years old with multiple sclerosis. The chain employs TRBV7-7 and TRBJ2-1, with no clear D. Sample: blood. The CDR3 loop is CASSQRNWDEQFF. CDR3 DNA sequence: TGTGCCAGCAGCCAACGTAACTGGGATGAGCAGTTCTTC.